One and the same sample provided the 20 T cell receptor beta chains below, sequenced in a study of blood T cells in healthy people across ages. Combining a sample-barcoded 5' primer with a J-beta primer mix, a second PCR ran for 7 to 11 cycles. TCRdb processed the 5' RACE reads anew with MiXCR; each CDR3 protein has one entry. The profile shows about a million distinct CDR3 sequences, roughly two fifths of them singletons. Sequencing was performed on blood. The receptors originated from a man aged 18 to 30 in good health.

This chain connects TRBV9 to TRBJ2-1, with TRBD2 matching over 8 bases. The ends lost 3 bases at V and 4 bases at J; junction bases unmatched: 12. The CDR3 consists of 17 residues. Per the germline V gene, CDR1 is SGDLS and CDR2 is YYNGEE. The CDR3 loop reads CASSAAFASGHYNEQFF. CDR3 in DNA: TGTGCCAGCAGCGCCGCCTTTGCTAGCGGGCATTACAATGAGCAGTTCTTC.

This chain joins TRBV5-1 and TRBJ1-1; tentative D call: TRBD1 (5 bases). This CDR3 is built from 15 residues. Trimming took off 3 bases at V and 3 bases at J, with 15 bases between the two ends. The V gene's germline CDR1 is SGHRS and CDR2 YFSETQ. The CDR3 nucleotides read TGCGCCAGCAGCTGGGGACCACCGGGAGACACTGAAGCTTTCTTT. Translation: CASSWGPPGDTEAFF.

The CDR3 sequence: CASSSIRDRALNEQFF. The CDR3 DNA reads as TGTGCCAGCAGTTCTATCCGGGACAGGGCACTCAATGAGCAGTTCTTC. The rearrangement joins TRBV6-2 or TRBV6-3 to TRBJ2-1, with 9 bases matching TRBD1. Germline CDR1 MNHEY, CDR2 SVGEGT. Losses at the gene ends were 4 bases for V and 6 bases for J; bases not matched to a gene: 10. This CDR3 spans 16 amino acids.

This clonotype occurred a few times. The chain uses TRBV25-1 and TRBJ1-1; D is uncertain. The V gene lost 3 bases and the J gene lost 4 bases, with 9 bases spanning the gap. This CDR3 is built from 13 residues. CDR1 is MGHDK and CDR2 is SYGVNS in the germline V gene. CDR3 loop: CASSELSGTEAFF. CDR3 nucleotides: TGTGCCAGCAGTGAGCTATCGGGCACTGAAGCTTTCTTT.

The J gene is TRBJ1-1, the V gene TRBV20-1, with D maybe TRBD1 (5 bases). Germline CDR1 reads DFQATT; CDR2 reads SNEGSKA (reference sequence). This CDR3 region has 15 residues. The V end lost 0 bases, the J end lost 1 base, and 12 bases lay between the germline ends. CDR3 coding DNA: TGCAGTGCTAGAGACCCAGGGCCGGGGAACACTGAAGCTTTCTTT. This codes for CSARDPGPGNTEAFF.

The gene calls are TRBV7-2 and TRBJ1-2; D remains unclear. CDR3 length: 14 residues. Deletions cut 1 base from V and 12 bases from J, with 18 bases between. Germline CDR1 reads SGHTA; CDR2 reads FQGNSA. The chain's CDR3 is CASSLGVVRYGHTF. The CDR3 bases are TGTGCCAGCAGCTTAGGGGTGGTCCGCTACGGCCACACCTTC.

The chain recombines TRBV20-1 with TRBJ1-1; D perhaps matches TRBD1 (5 bases). V was trimmed by 8 bases and J by 10 bases, leaving 23 bases between them. Germline lookup yields CDR1 DFQATT and CDR2 SNEGSKA (reference sequence). The CDR3 has 13 residues. The CDR3 sequence: CSLRRRTGGRAFF. CDR3 DNA: TGCAGTTTACGCAGGCGCACGGGGGGTCGAGCTTTCTTT.

This clonotype was detected many times. This rearrangement joins TRBV4-3 to TRBJ1-2, with D perhaps matching TRBD1 (5 bases). The CDR3 is made up of 12 amino acids. Germline assignment: CDR1 LGHNA and CDR2 YSLEER. Trimming removed 4 bases at V and 7 bases at J, with 10 bases between. The DNA of the CDR3 is TGCGCCAGCAGCCGAGGGGCTGGTGGCTACACCTTC. Translating it yields CASSRGAGGYTF.

The chain links TRBV14 to TRBJ2-1; D may be TRBD1 or TRBD2 (6 bases each). Germline lookup yields CDR1 SGHDN and CDR2 FVKESK. The CDR3 sequence is 15 residues long. Trimming stripped 2 bases from V and 0 bases from J, with 8 bases between. The CDR3 is CASSQRGHSYNEQFF. The CDR3 DNA follows: TGTGCCAGCAGCCAACGGGGGCACTCCTACAATGAGCAGTTCTTC.

This clonotype was seen only a few times. V gene TRBV12-3 or TRBV12-4 combines with J gene TRBJ1-2; no firm D call. This CDR3 is built from 13 residues. Trimming shortened V by 1 base and J by 6 bases, and 9 bases separated the two germline ends. CDR3 protein: CASSLGYKDGYTF. The CDR3 region has the DNA TGTGCCAGCAGTTTAGGGTATAAGGATGGCTACACCTTC.

This chain uses TRBV19 with TRBJ2-5, with D uncertain. Germline V gene data show CDR1 as LNHDA and CDR2 as SQIVND (reference sequence). V was clipped by 3 bases and J by 3 bases, with 11 bases between them. This CDR3 is built from 14 residues. CDR3 amino acids: CASSINVEKETQYF. In nucleotides, the CDR3 is TGTGCCAGTAGTATTAACGTGGAGAAAGAGACCCAGTACTTC.

On this clonotype: A read error is possible here, since a much larger clone lies one base away. V and J are TRBV4-3 and TRBJ2-5; D is perhaps TRBD2 (6 bases). The CDR3 covers 16 residues. With 2 bases removed from V and 11 bases from J, the gap between germline ends came to 24 bases. Looked up from germline, CDR1 is LGHNA and CDR2 is YSLEER. The CDR3 nucleotides are TGCGCCAGCAGCCAACATGGGACGGGAGATAACAATGAGCAGTACTTC. Its translation: CASSQHGTGDNNEQYF.

This clonotype was counted a few times. This chain uses TRBV5-1 with TRBJ2-4; TRBD2 matches at 9 bases. Germline V gene data show CDR1 as SGHRS and CDR2 as YFSETQ. V lost 1 base to trimming and J lost 5 bases; unmatched junction nucleotides: 4. CDR3 length: 15 residues. The CDR3 DNA follows: TGCGCCAGCAGCTTGTCGCCTAGCGGGGAAAACATTCAGTACTTC. Amino acid sequence: CASSLSPSGENIQYF.

This clonotype came up a few times. This chain links TRBV2 with TRBJ2-1; a weak D match, TRBD2 (5 bases). The CDR3 totals 12 residues. The germline V and J ends were trimmed by 7 bases and 8 bases, with 12 bases remaining between them. Per germline, CDR1 SNHLY and CDR2 FYNNEI. This CDR3 reads CASTRVSDEQFF. The CDR3 nucleotides read TGTGCCAGCACTCGTGTTAGCGATGAGCAGTTCTTC.

This chain joins TRBV5-1 and TRBJ2-7; D may match TRBD1 or TRBD2 (5 bases each). V was trimmed by 2 bases and J by 3 bases, leaving 15 bases between them. Germline values: CDR1 SGHRS, CDR2 YFSETQ. The CDR3 is 15 amino acids. The CDR3 DNA reads TGCGCCAGCAGCTTCGAGGGGATAGGTGACTACGAGCAGTACTTC. It specifies CASSFEGIGDYEQYF.

The chain recombines TRBV20-1 with TRBJ1-5, with D perhaps TRBD1 (6 bases). Germline V gene sequence: CDR1 DFQATT, CDR2 SNEGSKA (reference sequence). The CDR3 loop spans 16 amino acids. V was shortened by 6 bases and J by 5 bases, with 23 bases between the two germline ends. The CDR3 region has the DNA TGCAGTGCCTCCCCCGGGCCGGGACACACAGATCAGCCCCAGCATTTT. Translating gives CSASPGPGHTDQPQHF.

This clonotype appeared a single time. This sequence joins TRBV2 and TRBJ2-6; no reliable D call. Germline V CDR1 and CDR2: SNHLY, FYNNEI. The CDR3 is 16 residues long. V lost 8 bases to trimming and J lost 0 bases, with 14 bases between them. The CDR3 sequence: CASLGPSSSGANVLTF. The CDR3 nucleotides are TGTGCCAGCCTCGGACCTAGTTCCTCTGGGGCCAACGTCCTGACTTTC. Together with reference TRBV2 and TRBJ2-6, the CDR3 gives the full variable domain: EPEVTQTPSHQVTQMGQEVILRCVPISNHLYFYWYRQILGQKVEFLVSFYNNEISEKSEIFDDQFSVERPDGSNFTLKIRSTKLEDSAMYFCASLGPSSSGANVLTFGAGSRLTVL.

This rearrangement joins TRBV20-1 to TRBJ2-5; D may be TRBD1 (6 bases). Looked up from germline, CDR1 is DFQATT and CDR2 is SNEGSKA (reference sequence). V lost 1 base to trimming and J lost 5 bases, with 14 bases between them. This CDR3 is 14 amino acids long. The CDR3 region is CSARAARGRETQYF. In nucleotides, the CDR3 is TGCAGTGCTAGAGCTGCCAGGGGTAGGGAGACCCAGTACTTC.

The V and J genes are TRBV7-9 and TRBJ1-1; 8 bases line up with TRBD1. Germline CDR1 and CDR2: SEHNR and FQNEAQ (reference sequence). The CDR3 loop spans 13 amino acids. Trimming cost V 7 bases and J 5 bases; bases outside gene matches: 6. CDR3 amino acids: CASTSYRGTEAFF. Here the CDR3 DNA reads TGTGCCAGCACCAGTTACAGGGGGACTGAAGCTTTCTTT.

The chain recombines TRBV6-1 with TRBJ2-1; 10 bases align to TRBD2. CDR3 length: 15 amino acids. V lost 6 bases, J lost 5 bases, and 7 bases stayed unmatched. Germline CDR1 MNHNS, CDR2 SASEGT. The chain's CDR3 is CASSPSGGGHNEQFF. The CDR3 coding sequence is TGTGCCAGCAGCCCTAGCGGGGGAGGACACAATGAGCAGTTCTTC.